This is a list of T cell receptor beta chains from one sample in a study of T-cell reconstitution after alpha-beta-depleted transplantation in children. TCRdb passed the PCR reads through MiXCR, listing each CDR3 protein once. The data show about 210,000 distinct CDR3 sequences, with around a sixth seen just once and roughly two fifths held by the top ten. This specimen consisted of PBMCs, mostly from graft donor cells, obtained 360 days after TCRalphabeta/CD19-depleted stem cell transplant. The source of these receptors is a male patient between 2 and 10 years old who had a stem cell transplant for acute lymphoblastic leukemia, so the T cells may come from the graft donor. Each CDR3 is given with its conserved first and last residue. Each record gives: V gene, J gene, clone size, D gene, CDR3 protein, CDR3 DNA. A D gene is named only where the DNA matches it firmly. Not every row has a clone size; where given, it reads once, few, many or a size class.

TRBV30	TRBJ1-4	few	.	CAWSGQTTNEKLFF	TGTGCCTGGAGTGGCCAGACAACTAATGAAAAACTGTTTTTT
TRBV20-1	TRBJ1-4	few	.	CSARDPGMAEKLFF	TGCAGTGCTCGAGACCCAGGGATGGCTGAAAAACTGTTTTTT
TRBV10-3	TRBJ1-1	few	TRBD1	CAITMTGVGTEAFF	TGTGCCATCACCATGACAGGGGTTGGAACTGAAGCTTTCTTT
TRBV12-5	TRBJ2-3	.	TRBD2	CASGPYGGDTQYF	TGTGCTAGTGGTCCATACGGGGGGGATACGCAGTATTTT
TRBV19	TRBJ1-5	few	TRBD1	CASSRTGRQPQHF	TGTGCCAGTAGTCGGACAGGGAGACAGCCCCAGCATTTT
TRBV24-1	TRBJ1-1	few	TRBD1	CATSERQGAHSGNTEAFF	TGTGCCACCAGTGAACGACAGGGGGCTCATTCGGGCAACACTGAAGCTTTCTTT
TRBV9	TRBJ2-7	.	.	CASSTSGLTGEQYF	TGTGCCAGCAGCACTTCGGGACTCACGGGCGAGCAGTACTTC
TRBV7-9	TRBJ2-5	.	.	CASSSTGYQETQYF	TGTGCCAGCTCGTCAACAGGTTACCAAGAGACCCAGTACTTC
TRBV7-9	TRBJ2-5	.	.	CASSFGTEGTQYF	TGTGCCAGCAGCTTCGGTACGGAGGGGACCCAGTACTTC
TRBV4-3	TRBJ2-2	.	.	CASSQEPRPVSGELFF	TGCGCCAGCAGCCAAGAGCCCCGGCCGGTCTCCGGGGAGCTGTTTTTT
TRBV5-1	TRBJ1-2	many	TRBD1	CASSSGTGMDGYTF	TGCGCCAGCAGCTCAGGGACAGGGATGGATGGCTACACCTTC
TRBV12-3/TRBV12-4	TRBJ2-5	many	TRBD2	CASSLSGGEETQYF	TGTGCCAGCAGTTTGAGCGGGGGGGAAGAGACCCAGTACTTC
TRBV5-5	TRBJ2-3	few	.	CASRLGGGDTQYF	TGTGCCAGCAGGCTGGGGGGAGGAGATACGCAGTATTTT
TRBV5-1	TRBJ2-1	few	.	CASSLNFYNEQFF	TGCGCCAGCAGCTTGAACTTCTACAATGAGCAGTTCTTC
TRBV21-1	TRBJ1-5	few	.	CASSQPDRINNQPQHF	TGTGCCAGCAGCCAACCCGACAGGATCAATAATCAGCCCCAGCATTTT
TRBV11-2	TRBJ2-1	.	TRBD1	CASSLEGAGTGLNEQFF	TGTGCCAGCAGCTTAGAGGGGGCCGGGACAGGTCTAAATGAGCAGTTCTTC
TRBV7-2	TRBJ2-5	few	TRBD2	CASSLVGLAGTQETQYF	TGTGCCAGCAGCTTAGTAGGACTAGCGGGGACCCAAGAGACCCAGTACTTC
TRBV15	TRBJ2-3	.	.	CATSRDYGGRPDTQYF	TGTGCCACCAGCAGAGATTATGGGGGGCGCCCAGATACGCAGTATTTT
TRBV6-1	TRBJ2-2	few	TRBD2	CASSRPGTSGPGELFF	TGTGCCAGCAGCCGACCCGGGACTAGCGGGCCCGGGGAGCTGTTTTTT
TRBV6-5	TRBJ1-1	.	.	CASSKHGTEAFF	TGTGCCAGCAGTAAACACGGGACTGAAGCTTTCTTT
TRBV6-5	TRBJ2-5	many	TRBD2	CASSYGSSGGSETQYF	TGTGCCAGCAGTTACGGCTCTAGCGGCGGGTCAGAGACCCAGTACTTC
TRBV5-6	TRBJ1-1	many	.	CASSLNPGSNTEAFF	TGTGCCAGCAGCTTGAATCCCGGGTCGAACACTGAAGCTTTCTTT
TRBV12-3/TRBV12-4	TRBJ2-5	few	.	CASSAHAVQTQYF	TGTGCCAGCAGTGCACACGCGGTCCAGACCCAGTACTTC
TRBV3-1	TRBJ2-1	few	.	CASSPSLPDSYNEQFF	TGTGCCAGCAGCCCAAGTCTTCCCGACTCCTACAATGAGCAGTTCTTC
TRBV6-1	TRBJ2-6	.	.	CASVKFPPGANVLTF	TGTGCCAGTGTTAAATTCCCTCCGGGGGCCAACGTCCTGACTTTC
TRBV10-2	TRBJ1-1	.	.	CASIRESANTEAFF	TGCGCCAGCATTAGGGAGTCGGCGAACACTGAAGCTTTCTTT
TRBV7-2	TRBJ2-4	few	TRBD1	CASSLGTGWGSKNIQYF	TGTGCCAGCAGCTTAGGGACAGGGTGGGGGTCCAAAAACATTCAGTACTTC
TRBV5-1	TRBJ2-3	few	TRBD2	CASSLGLAGGYDTQYF	TGCGCCAGCAGCTTGGGACTAGCGGGAGGGTACGATACGCAGTATTTT
TRBV11-3	TRBJ2-2	few	.	CASSLEGQTNTGELFF	TGTGCCAGCAGCTTAGAGGGACAAACGAACACCGGGGAGCTGTTTTTT
TRBV5-6	TRBJ1-4	few	TRBD1	CASSSRGMDEKLFF	TGTGCCAGCAGCTCCAGGGGGATGGATGAAAAACTGTTTTTT
TRBV9	TRBJ2-7	many	.	CASSVGSQGRNQYF	TGTGCCAGCAGCGTAGGGTCCCAGGGGAGGAACCAGTACTTC
TRBV9	TRBJ2-1	.	.	CASSPPGEEQFF	TGTGCCAGCAGCCCACCTGGTGAAGAGCAGTTCTTC
TRBV7-2	TRBJ2-3	few	.	CASSDAAVTDTQYF	TGTGCCAGCAGCGACGCAGCGGTCACAGATACGCAGTATTTT
TRBV20-1	TRBJ2-7	few	.	CSAKGGPTLYEQYF	TGCAGTGCCAAAGGAGGTCCCACACTCTACGAGCAGTACTTC
TRBV7-6	TRBJ2-1	.	.	CASRDSRTMTGGEQFF	TGTGCCAGCAGGGACTCACGTACTATGACAGGCGGGGAGCAGTTCTTC
TRBV7-2	TRBJ1-1	.	TRBD1	CASSLGGRGQWTEAFF	TGTGCCAGCAGCCTCGGGGGGAGGGGGCAGTGGACTGAAGCTTTCTTT
TRBV11-3	TRBJ2-5	few	TRBD2	CASSGTSKETQYF	TGTGCCAGCAGCGGGACTAGCAAGGAGACCCAGTACTTC
TRBV3-1	TRBJ2-7	.	TRBD1	CASSQGRTGLYEQYF	TGTGCCAGCAGCCAAGGCCGGACAGGGTTGTACGAGCAGTACTTC
TRBV12-3/TRBV12-4	TRBJ2-3	.	.	CASSLLRGLTDTQYF	TGTGCCAGCAGTTTATTGCGGGGGCTCACAGATACGCAGTATTTT
TRBV18	TRBJ1-2	few	TRBD1	CASSPPDRVGYGYTF	TGTGCCAGCTCACCACCTGACAGGGTAGGATATGGCTACACCTTC
TRBV2	TRBJ2-7	few	.	CASSTEDEQYF	TGTGCCAGCAGTACGGAAGACGAGCAGTACTTC
TRBV19	TRBJ2-7	.	.	CASSPRPSYEQYF	TGTGCCAGTAGTCCCCGGCCAAGCTACGAGCAGTACTTC
TRBV7-9	TRBJ2-1	.	.	CASSHRWGNEQFF	TGTGCCAGCAGCCACCGTTGGGGGAATGAGCAGTTCTTC
TRBV12-3/TRBV12-4	TRBJ2-7	many	TRBD1	CASSPGQVYEQYF	TGTGCCAGCAGTCCGGGACAGGTCTACGAGCAGTACTTC
TRBV6-2/TRBV6-3	TRBJ2-2	few	TRBD2	CASSTAAGGYTGELFF	TGTGCCAGCAGTACCGCAGCGGGAGGGTACACCGGGGAGCTGTTTTTT
TRBV12-3/TRBV12-4	TRBJ1-2	many	.	CASSRASGIYGYTF	TGTGCCAGCTCCCGTGCGTCGGGAATCTATGGCTACACCTTC
TRBV23-1	TRBJ2-7	few	TRBD1	CASSQPDRTPYEQYF	TGCGCCAGCAGTCAACCGGACAGGACCCCTTACGAGCAGTACTTC
TRBV20-1	TRBJ2-7	few	TRBD2	CSARPGLAGRYEQYF	TGCAGTGCTAGACCCGGACTAGCGGGCAGGTACGAGCAGTACTTC
TRBV7-2	TRBJ2-1	few	.	CASSGRAPNEQFF	TGTGCCAGCAGCGGCCGGGCACCGAATGAGCAGTTCTTC
TRBV4-2	TRBJ1-1	.	TRBD1	CASSRQGADGTEAFF	TGTGCCAGCAGCCGACAGGGGGCCGACGGGACTGAAGCTTTCTTT
TRBV7-6	TRBJ1-2	many	TRBD1	CASSLEDRVSGYTF	TGTGCCAGCAGCTTAGAGGACAGGGTCTCTGGCTACACCTTC
TRBV7-2	TRBJ1-1	many	.	CASSRLQVEAFF	TGTGCCAGCAGCCGTCTACAGGTTGAAGCTTTCTTT